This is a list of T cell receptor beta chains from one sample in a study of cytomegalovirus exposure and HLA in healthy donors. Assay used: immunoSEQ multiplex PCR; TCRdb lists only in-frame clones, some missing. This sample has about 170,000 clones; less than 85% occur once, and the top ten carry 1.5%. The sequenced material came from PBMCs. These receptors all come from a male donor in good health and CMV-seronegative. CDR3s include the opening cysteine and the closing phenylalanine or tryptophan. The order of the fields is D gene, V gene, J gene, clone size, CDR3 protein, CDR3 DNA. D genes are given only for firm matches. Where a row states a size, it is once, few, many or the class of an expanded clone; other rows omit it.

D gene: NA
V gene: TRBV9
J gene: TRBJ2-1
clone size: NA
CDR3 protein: CAGSPRLAYNEQFF
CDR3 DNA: TGTGCCGGGTCACCGCGGCTAGCCTACAATGAGCAGTTCTTC

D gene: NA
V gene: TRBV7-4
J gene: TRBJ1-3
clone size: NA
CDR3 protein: CASSEDRFDSGNTIYF
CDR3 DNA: TGTGCCAGCAGCGAAGACAGGTTTGACTCTGGAAACACCATATATTTT

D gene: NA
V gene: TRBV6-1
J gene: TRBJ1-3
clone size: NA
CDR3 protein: CASSPRTVSGNTIYF
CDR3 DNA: TGTGCCAGCAGTCCACGGACAGTCTCTGGAAACACCATATATTTT

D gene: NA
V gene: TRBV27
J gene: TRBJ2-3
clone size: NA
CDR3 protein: CASSPYIAEPTVTQYF
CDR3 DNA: TGTGCCAGCAGTCCCTACATAGCGGAGCCAACGGTTACGCAGTATTTT

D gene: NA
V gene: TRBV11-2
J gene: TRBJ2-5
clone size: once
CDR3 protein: CASSYDSHQETQYF
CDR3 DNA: TGTGCCAGCAGTTACGACAGCCACCAAGAGACCCAGTACTTC

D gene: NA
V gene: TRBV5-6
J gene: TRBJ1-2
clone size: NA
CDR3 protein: CASSPSDSDAMEGYTF
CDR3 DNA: TGTGCCAGCAGCCCGTCGGACAGCGACGCTATGGAGGGCTACACCTTC

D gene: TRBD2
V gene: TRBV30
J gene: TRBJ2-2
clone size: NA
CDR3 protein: CAWTPLAGGGELFF
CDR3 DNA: TGTGCCTGGACTCCGCTAGCGGGAGGCGGGGAGCTGTTTTTT

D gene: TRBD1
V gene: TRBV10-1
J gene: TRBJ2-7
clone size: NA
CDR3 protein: CASRGTGGSVNYEQYF
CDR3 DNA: TGCGCCAGCAGGGGGACAGGGGGCTCTGTGAACTACGAGCAGTACTTC

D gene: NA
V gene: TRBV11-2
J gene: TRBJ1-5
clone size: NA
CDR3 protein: CASSLGEGTQGYSNQPQHF
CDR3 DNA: TGTGCCAGCAGCTTAGGAGAGGGAACACAGGGTTATAGCAATCAGCCCCAGCATTTT

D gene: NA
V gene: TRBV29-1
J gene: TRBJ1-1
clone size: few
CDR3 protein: CSGSRVGDTEAFF
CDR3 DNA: TGCAGCGGCTCGAGGGTTGGGGACACTGAAGCTTTCTTT

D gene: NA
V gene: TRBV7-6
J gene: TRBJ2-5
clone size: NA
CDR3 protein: CASSHIARPGQQETQYF
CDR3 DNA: TGTGCCAGCAGCCACATTGCCCGACCGGGACAACAAGAGACCCAGTACTTC

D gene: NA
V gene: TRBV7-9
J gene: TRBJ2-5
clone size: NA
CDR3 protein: CSSSLVSLAVQETQYF
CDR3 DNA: TGTTCCAGCAGCTTAGTGTCACTAGCAGTCCAAGAGACCCAGTACTTC

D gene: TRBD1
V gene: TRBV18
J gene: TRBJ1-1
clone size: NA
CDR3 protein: CASSLRGPNTEAFF
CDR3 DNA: TGTGCCAGCTCACTAAGGGGGCCGAACACTGAAGCTTTCTTT

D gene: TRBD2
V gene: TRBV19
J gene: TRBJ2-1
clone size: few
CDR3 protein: CASSRLAGYNEQFF
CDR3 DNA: TGTGCCAGTAGTCGGCTAGCGGGATACAATGAGCAGTTCTTC

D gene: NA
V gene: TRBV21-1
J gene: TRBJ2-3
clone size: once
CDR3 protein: CASSGPTGGDGASRFGTQYF
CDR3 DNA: TGTGCCAGCAGCGGCCCGACAGGGGGCGACGGGGCTTCTCGATTCGGCACGCAGTATTTT

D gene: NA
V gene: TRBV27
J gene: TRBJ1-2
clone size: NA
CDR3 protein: CASSPSWEGGYTF
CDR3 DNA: TGTGCCAGCAGTCCCTCGTGGGAGGGCGGCTACACCTTC

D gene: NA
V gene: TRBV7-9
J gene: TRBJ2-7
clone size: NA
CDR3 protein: CASTQNYEQYF
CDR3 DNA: TGTGCCAGCACTCAGAACTACGAGCAGTACTTC

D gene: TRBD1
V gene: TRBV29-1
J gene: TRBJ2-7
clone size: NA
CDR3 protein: CSVDDRGSYEQYF
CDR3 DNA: TGCAGCGTAGATGACAGGGGCAGCTACGAGCAGTACTTC

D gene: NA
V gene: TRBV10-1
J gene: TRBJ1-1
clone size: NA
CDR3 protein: CASSEGRDTPGGDTEAFF
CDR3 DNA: TGCGCCAGCAGTGAAGGGCGGGACACCCCCGGGGGGGACACTGAAGCTTTCTTT

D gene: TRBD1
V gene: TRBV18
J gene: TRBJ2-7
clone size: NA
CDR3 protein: CASSLFGTGGTYEQYF
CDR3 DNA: TGTGCCAGCTCACTTTTCGGGACAGGGGGCACCTACGAGCAGTACTTC

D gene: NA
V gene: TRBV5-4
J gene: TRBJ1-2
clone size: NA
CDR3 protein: CASSVRAFSQYGYTF
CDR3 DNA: TGTGCCAGCAGCGTCAGGGCGTTCAGCCAGTATGGCTACACCTTC

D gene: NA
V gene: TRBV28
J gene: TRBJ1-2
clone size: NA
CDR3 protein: CASSSRPQGANYGYTF
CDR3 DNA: TGTGCCAGCAGTTCGCGACCACAGGGAGCTAACTATGGCTACACCTTC

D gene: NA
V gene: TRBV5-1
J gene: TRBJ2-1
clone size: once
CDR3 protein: CASSFLADQYNEQFF
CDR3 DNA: TGCGCCAGCAGCTTTTTAGCGGATCAATACAATGAGCAGTTCTTC

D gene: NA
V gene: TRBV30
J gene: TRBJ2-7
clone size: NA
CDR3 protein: CAWSPGNSVRYF
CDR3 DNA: TGTGCCTGGAGTCCCGGGAATTCGGTTCGGTACTTC

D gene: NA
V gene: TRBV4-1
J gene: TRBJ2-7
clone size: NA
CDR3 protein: CASSQERSGSSYEQYF
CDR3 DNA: TGCGCCAGCAGCCAAGAACGTTCTGGGAGCTCCTACGAGCAGTACTTC

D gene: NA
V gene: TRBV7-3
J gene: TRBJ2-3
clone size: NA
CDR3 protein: CASSSGRATQYF
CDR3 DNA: TGTGCCAGCAGCTCCGGGCGGGCTACGCAGTATTTT

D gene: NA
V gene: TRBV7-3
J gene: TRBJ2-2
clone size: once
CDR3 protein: CASSLSRLNTGELFF
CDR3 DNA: TGTGCCAGCAGCTTATCCAGGCTCAACACCGGGGAGCTGTTTTTT

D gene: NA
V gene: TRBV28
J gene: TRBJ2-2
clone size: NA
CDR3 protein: CASSFSNTGELFF
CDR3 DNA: TGTGCCAGCAGTTTCTCGAACACCGGGGAGCTGTTTTTT

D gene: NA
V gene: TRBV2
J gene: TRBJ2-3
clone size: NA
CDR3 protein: CASSDRGVTDTQYF
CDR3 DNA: TGTGCCAGCAGTGACAGGGGTGTCACAGATACGCAGTATTTT

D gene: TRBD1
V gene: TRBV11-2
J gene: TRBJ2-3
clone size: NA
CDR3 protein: CASSPGQRSTDTQYF
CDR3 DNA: TGTGCCAGCAGCCCGGGACAGCGAAGCACAGATACGCAGTATTTT

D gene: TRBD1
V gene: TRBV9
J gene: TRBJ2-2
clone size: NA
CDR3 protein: CASSPTGTGRAGELFF
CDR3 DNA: TGTGCCAGCAGCCCAACCGGGACAGGGAGGGCCGGGGAGCTGTTTTTT

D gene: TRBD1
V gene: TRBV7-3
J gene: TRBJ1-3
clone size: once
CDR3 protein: CASSPGQVGSDTIYF
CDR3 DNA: TGTGCCAGCAGCCCAGGACAGGTCGGGTCGGACACCATATATTTT

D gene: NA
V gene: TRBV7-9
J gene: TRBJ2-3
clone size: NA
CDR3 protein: CASSSKQGDTQYF
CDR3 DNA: TGTGCCAGCAGCTCCAAACAGGGAGATACGCAGTATTTT

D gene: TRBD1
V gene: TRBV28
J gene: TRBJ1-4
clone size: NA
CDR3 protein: CASRTGSDEKLFF
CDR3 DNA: TGTGCCAGCCGGACAGGGTCTGATGAAAAACTGTTTTTT

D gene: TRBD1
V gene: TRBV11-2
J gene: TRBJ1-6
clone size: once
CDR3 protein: CASSLEEDQRGHSPLHF
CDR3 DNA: TGTGCCAGCAGCTTAGAGGAAGACCAAAGGGGGCATTCACCCCTCCACTTT

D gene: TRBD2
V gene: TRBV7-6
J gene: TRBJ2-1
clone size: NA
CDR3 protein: CASSLAGVAGIYNEQFF
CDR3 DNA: TGTGCCAGCAGCTTGGCGGGGGTAGCGGGAATCTACAATGAGCAGTTCTTC

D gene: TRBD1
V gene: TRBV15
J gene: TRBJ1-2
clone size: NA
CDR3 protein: CATSRDRNYGYTF
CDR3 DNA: TGTGCCACCAGCAGGGACAGGAACTATGGCTACACCTTC

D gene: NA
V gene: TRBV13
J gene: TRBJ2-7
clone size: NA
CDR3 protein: CASSHPSTVAYEQYF
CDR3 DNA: TGTGCCAGCAGCCACCCCTCGACAGTTGCCTACGAGCAGTACTTC

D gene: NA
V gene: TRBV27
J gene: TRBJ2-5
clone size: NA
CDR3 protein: CASSRTKLWETQYF
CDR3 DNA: TGTGCCAGCAGTCGAACCAAGCTGTGGGAGACCCAGTACTTC

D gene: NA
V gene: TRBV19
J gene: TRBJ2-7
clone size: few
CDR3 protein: CASSIAGIGYEQYF
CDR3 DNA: TGTGCCAGTAGTATAGCGGGGATAGGATACGAGCAGTACTTC

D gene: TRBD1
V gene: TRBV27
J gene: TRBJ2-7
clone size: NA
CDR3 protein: CASSLGTAGSYEQYF
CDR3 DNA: TGTGCCAGCAGTTTAGGGACAGCCGGATCCTACGAGCAGTACTTC

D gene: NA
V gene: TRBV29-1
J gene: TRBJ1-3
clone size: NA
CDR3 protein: CSVERESGNTIYF
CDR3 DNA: TGCAGCGTCGAGCGGGAATCTGGAAACACCATATATTTT

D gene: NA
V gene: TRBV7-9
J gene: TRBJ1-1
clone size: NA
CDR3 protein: CSSSFDTVNTEAFF
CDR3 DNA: TGTTCCAGCAGCTTTGACACAGTGAACACTGAAGCTTTCTTT

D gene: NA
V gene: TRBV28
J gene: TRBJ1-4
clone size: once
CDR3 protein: CASKIQGWDKLFF
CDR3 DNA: TGTGCCAGCAAGATACAGGGTTGGGATAAACTGTTTTTT

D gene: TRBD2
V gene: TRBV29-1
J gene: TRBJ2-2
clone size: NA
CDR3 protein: CSVEGGGVTGELFF
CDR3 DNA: TGCAGCGTTGAAGGCGGGGGAGTCACCGGGGAGCTGTTTTTT

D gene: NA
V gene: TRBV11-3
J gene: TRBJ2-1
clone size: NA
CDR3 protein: CASSDGSGYNEQFF
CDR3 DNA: TGTGCCAGCAGCGACGGCAGCGGGTACAATGAGCAGTTCTTC

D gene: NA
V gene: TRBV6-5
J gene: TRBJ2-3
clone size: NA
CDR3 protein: CASRTTSTDTQYF
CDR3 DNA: TGTGCCAGTAGGACTACTAGCACAGATACGCAGTATTTT